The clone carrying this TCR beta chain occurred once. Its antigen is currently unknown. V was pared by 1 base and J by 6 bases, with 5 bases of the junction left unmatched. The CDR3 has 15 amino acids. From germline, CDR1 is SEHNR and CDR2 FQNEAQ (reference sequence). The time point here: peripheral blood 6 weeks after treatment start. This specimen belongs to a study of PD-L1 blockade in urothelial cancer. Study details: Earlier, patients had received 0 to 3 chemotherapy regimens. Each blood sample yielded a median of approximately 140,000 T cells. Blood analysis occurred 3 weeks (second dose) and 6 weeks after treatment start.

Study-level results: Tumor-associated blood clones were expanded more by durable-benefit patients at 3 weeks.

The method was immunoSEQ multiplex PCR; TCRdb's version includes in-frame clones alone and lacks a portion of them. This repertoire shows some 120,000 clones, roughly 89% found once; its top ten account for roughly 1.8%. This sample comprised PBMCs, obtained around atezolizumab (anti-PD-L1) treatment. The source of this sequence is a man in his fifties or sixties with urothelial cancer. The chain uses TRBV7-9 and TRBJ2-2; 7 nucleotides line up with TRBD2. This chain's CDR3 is CASSLGLAVPGELFF. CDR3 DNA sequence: TGTGCCAGCAGCTTAGGGCTAGCGGTTCCCGGGGAGCTGTTTTTT.